This is a list of T cell receptor beta chains from one sample in a study of PD-L1 blockade in urothelial cancer. Generated by immunoSEQ multiplex PCR, the TCRdb table keeps only in-frame clones and is missing some. The table has tens of thousands of clones, around four fifths seen once. The sample here was PBMCs, taken around atezolizumab (anti-PD-L1) treatment. Source of these receptors: a man older than 75 with urothelial cancer. CDR3s include the opening cysteine and the closing phenylalanine or tryptophan. Rows give clone size only sometimes, using once, few, many, or a class for an expanded clone.

CDR3aa: CASSQATGDSSEQYF; j_gene: TRBJ2-7; abundance: .; v_gene: TRBV14
CDR3aa: CASRDPAETQYF; j_gene: TRBJ2-5; abundance: .; v_gene: TRBV2
CDR3aa: CASSPDRRGYTF; j_gene: TRBJ1-2; abundance: .; v_gene: TRBV7-9
CDR3aa: CASSSAGTQGRAAFF; j_gene: TRBJ1-1; abundance: once; v_gene: TRBV19
CDR3aa: CASSHAQGAMREQYF; j_gene: TRBJ2-7; abundance: .; v_gene: TRBV6-5
CDR3aa: CASSVSSVNTEAFF; j_gene: TRBJ1-1; abundance: .; v_gene: TRBV6-1
CDR3aa: CASSLGDRARPQHF; j_gene: TRBJ1-5; abundance: .; v_gene: TRBV5-6
CDR3aa: CASSSGTAPYEQYF; j_gene: TRBJ2-7; abundance: .; v_gene: TRBV5-4
CDR3aa: CASSIGARTDTQYF; j_gene: TRBJ2-3; abundance: .; v_gene: TRBV19
CDR3aa: CASSRRDRETGNTIYF; j_gene: TRBJ1-3; abundance: .; v_gene: TRBV7-9
CDR3aa: CASSSGTGSSGANVLTF; j_gene: TRBJ2-6; abundance: .; v_gene: TRBV7-2
CDR3aa: CASKAGQGAGTQYF; j_gene: TRBJ2-5; abundance: .; v_gene: TRBV10-2
CDR3aa: CASGRLTGGYQETQYF; j_gene: TRBJ2-5; abundance: .; v_gene: TRBV27
CDR3aa: CASSLEGASGSYGDTQYF; j_gene: TRBJ2-3; abundance: .; v_gene: TRBV7-2
CDR3aa: CASSLTAGFEQYF; j_gene: TRBJ2-7; abundance: .; v_gene: TRBV5-1
CDR3aa: CASSPSPIQGSYEQYF; j_gene: TRBJ2-7; abundance: .; v_gene: TRBV27
CDR3aa: CASSSRIPPNTEAFF; j_gene: TRBJ1-1; abundance: .; v_gene: TRBV19
CDR3aa: CAWNHGTNNQPQHF; j_gene: TRBJ1-5; abundance: .; v_gene: TRBV30
CDR3aa: CASSAGTGTGEKLFF; j_gene: TRBJ1-4; abundance: .; v_gene: TRBV18
CDR3aa: CASSPTRGDTEAFF; j_gene: TRBJ1-1; abundance: .; v_gene: TRBV18